This TCR beta chain was obtained from a study of blood T cells in healthy people across ages. Roughly 10 milliliters was the volume of peripheral blood drawn from each donor. For this clonotype: Antigen unknown.

General study points: Donor CMV infection status was unknown, possibly confounding age-related changes in expanded clonotypes.

It was with a sample-barcoded 5' primer and a J-beta primer mix that a second PCR of roughly 7 to 12 cycles was run. The template-switch adaptor was a 5' adaptor with 12 random nucleotides. It tagged each cDNA molecule. Every sample gave at least 2.5 million paired-end reads containing CDR3. Via MiXCR, TCRdb re-called the 5' RACE reads, giving one row per CDR3 protein. The sample lists about 1,800,000 distinct CDR3 sequences, roughly 27% occurring once. The sequenced sample was blood. This receptor was obtained from a young woman in good health.

Here the CDR3 reads CASSQGRPGKETQYF. Written as DNA, the CDR3 is TGCGCCAGCAGTCAAGGACGGCCAGGGAAAGAGACCCAGTACTTC. This chain joins TRBV23-1 and TRBJ2-5, with D tentatively TRBD1 (5 bases). TRBV23-1 has ORF status, its function being uncertain. The CDR3 loop spans 15 amino acids. The V end was cut by 2 bases, the J end by 3 bases, with 13 bases between.